This TCR beta chain originates from a study of shared clonotypes between healthy human individuals. Study background: The plates for each donor numbered three CD4 naive, three CD4 memory, two CD8 naive and one CD8 memory. Study results and caveats: In contrast to clonotypes shared by all four donors, non-shared clonotypes had lower generation probabilities. Owing to a small donor count, the genetic and exposure-history diversity represented was limited.

With respect to this clone: Its target is not known.

Naive CD8 cells lacked CD45RO, underwent positive selection for CCR7 and left out terminally differentiated effector memory CD45RA+ cells. J lost 6 bases, V lost 6 bases, and 11 bases had no gene match. Germline assignment: CDR1 SGHDT and CDR2 YYEEEE. This CDR3 comprises 15 residues. Assay: immunoSEQ multiplex PCR; the TCRdb copy retains only in-frame clones and omits some. Among around 700,000 clones listed, just over 90% were seen once. V is TRBV5-6 and J is TRBJ2-2, with TRBD2 matching 7 bases. Sequenced: naive CD8+ T cells sorted from blood. The origin of this receptor is a young man in good health. The DNA of the CDR3 is TGTGCCAGCAACATAAGGCGGGAGTGGGCCGGGGAGCTGTTTTTT. This encodes CASNIRREWAGELFF.